Listed here are 30 T cell receptor beta chains from one sample, sequenced in a study of blood T cell repertoires in COVID-19 (dated by TCRdb to the early 2020s). Library method: the immunoSEQ multiplex PCR assay. The immuneACCESS repertoire file appears here via TCRdb, limited to in-frame rearrangements. These files lack a portion of the clones; in checked studies, under half of the deficit traces to unresolved V genes, and the cause of the others is not known. The sample records some 200,000 clones, 80% to 90% of which are singletons. Around 6.5% of the sample belongs to the ten largest clones. Material: peripheral blood. These receptors came from a man older than 75 with acute or convalescent COVID-19.

The rearrangement joins TRBV12-3 or TRBV12-4 to TRBJ1-1; TRBD1 might be the D (5 bases). Between the trimmed V and J ends, which lost 9 bases and 1 base, there was a span of 12 bases. The CDR3 has 13 amino acids. The CDR3 here is CASMRQKNTEAFF. CDR3 in DNA: TGTGCCAGTATGCGACAGAAGAACACTGAAGCTTTCTTT.

The chain couples TRBV7-2 to TRBJ1-2; 9 nucleotides line up with TRBD1. This CDR3 is built from 13 residues. The J segment lost 6 bases and the V segment lost 5 bases, leaving 4 bases of the junction unmatched. Germline CDR1 SGHTA, CDR2 FQGNSA. The CDR3 loop reads CASSQDRGDGYTF. The CDR3 nucleotides are TGTGCCAGCAGCCAGGACAGGGGTGATGGCTACACCTTC.

This sequence joins TRBV5-1 and TRBJ2-5; 10 nucleotides match TRBD2. V was pared by 1 base and J by 5 bases, with 2 bases of the junction left unmatched. The CDR3 totals 14 residues. Looked up from germline, CDR1 is SGHRS and CDR2 is YFSETQ. CDR3 in DNA: TGCGCCAGCAGCTTGAGAGCGGGAGGGGAGACCCAGTACTTC. This translates into CASSLRAGGETQYF.

This clone has a handful of counts. At the DNA level, this CDR3 is encoded by other sequences in the same sample as well. This chain joins TRBV6-5 and TRBJ2-7; the D gene is possibly TRBD2 (6 bases). Germline values: CDR1 MNHEY, CDR2 SVGAGI. The CDR3 contains 14 residues. V lost 6 bases and J lost 2, with 14 bases in between. The CDR3 loop reads CASRESGRPYEQYV. The CDR3 DNA follows: TGTGCCAGCAGAGAGAGCGGGCGACCCTACGAGCAGTACGTC.

This chain joins TRBV7-2 and TRBJ2-7; 9 bases are a match to TRBD2. V was clipped by 5 bases and J by 6 bases; unmatched bases: 11. The CDR3 loop spans 15 amino acids. In germline, CDR1 is SGHTA, CDR2 FQGNSA. The CDR3 DNA reads as TGTGCCAGCAGCCTAAAGGGACTAGCTTCGGCCGAGCAGTACTTC. It encodes CASSLKGLASAEQYF.

The chain carries TRBV24-1 and TRBJ2-4, with 12 bases that match TRBD1. The V and J ends lost 3 bases and 9 bases, in that order; junction bases with no gene match: 5. From germline, CDR1 is KGHDR and CDR2 SFDVKD. The CDR3 totals 15 residues. The CDR3 DNA reads TGTGCCACCAGTGATACCGGGACAGGGGGCTTCATTCAGTACTTC. The encoded protein is CATSDTGTGGFIQYF.

The rearrangement uses TRBV5-1 and TRBJ2-7, with TRBD1 matching 7 bases. J lost 2 bases, V lost 0 bases, and 5 bases had no gene match. CDR3 size: 15 residues. Germline-derived CDR1 and CDR2 are SGHRS and YFSETQ. CDR3 in amino acids: CASSLGGQPTYEQYV. In nucleotides, the CDR3 is TGCGCCAGCAGCTTGGGGGGACAGCCCACCTACGAGCAGTACGTC.

V is TRBV6-6 and J is TRBJ1-1, with 9 bases lining up with TRBD1. The length of the CDR3 is 13 residues. Germline trimming cut 4 bases from V and 5 bases from J; bases unmatched to any gene: 2. Looked up from germline, CDR1 is MNHNY and CDR2 is SVGAGI (reference sequence). CDR3 sequence: CASSLDRGTEAFF. CDR3 sequence (DNA): TGTGCCAGCAGTTTAGACAGGGGGACTGAAGCTTTCTTT.

V is TRBV19 and J is TRBJ2-5; 10 bases map to TRBD2. Germline CDR1 and CDR2: LNHDA and SQIVND (reference sequence). The CDR3 sequence is 15 residues long. V trimming: 3 bases; J trimming: 9 bases; junction bases outside the gene matches: 10. CDR3 residues: CASSITASGSLAQYF. DNA of the CDR3: TGTGCCAGTAGTATTACGGCTAGCGGGAGTTTGGCCCAGTACTTC.

V and J are TRBV6-5 and TRBJ2-7; a weak D match, TRBD1 (6 bases). V lost 2 bases, J lost 2 bases, and 13 bases lay in between. This CDR3 contains 15 residues. Germline loops: CDR1 MNHEY, CDR2 SVGAGI. This CDR3 reads CASSYGMGDTYEQYF. Here the CDR3 DNA reads TGTGCCAGCAGTTACGGAATGGGGGACACCTACGAGCAGTACTTC.

This clone has only one observation. The CDR3 DNA reads TGTGCCAGCAGCCGACAGTTCACAGATACGCAGTATTTT. This encodes CASSRQFTDTQYF. The chain joins TRBV3-1 (or the pseudogene TRBV3-2) to TRBJ2-3; D perhaps matches TRBD1 (5 bases). There are 13 residues in the CDR3. Germline V gene sequence: CDR1 LGHDT, CDR2 YNNKEL (reference sequence). Trimming removed 4 bases from V and 2 bases from J, with 7 bases in between.

The chain employs TRBV24-1 and TRBJ1-4; TRBD1 aligns across 9 bases. From germline, CDR1 is KGHDR and CDR2 SFDVKD. Trimming removed 2 bases from V and 9 bases from J; junction bases left unmatched: 12. This CDR3 contains 17 residues. CDR3 DNA: TGTGCCACCAGTGATTCGACTCCCGGGACAGGGCCCAAAAAACTGTTTTTT. Translating gives CATSDSTPGTGPKKLFF.

The chain links TRBV27 to TRBJ1-1; unclear D gene. Trimming took 4 bases from V and 3 from J, leaving 9 bases between them. Germline CDR1 is MNHEY and CDR2 is SMNVEV (reference sequence). The CDR3 sequence is 13 residues long. CDR3 bases: TGTGCCAGCAGTTCTTTCGCGGACACTGAAGCTTTCTTT. Translated, it gives CASSSFADTEAFF.

This clone was observed a single time. The chain links TRBV5-1 to TRBJ2-1, with 7 nucleotides matching TRBD1. V lost 4 bases to trimming and J lost 8 bases; unmatched junction nucleotides: 9. This CDR3 has 14 residues. CDR1 and CDR2 from the germline V gene are SGHRS and YFSETQ. CDR3 in DNA: TGCGCCAGCAGCGACCTTCAGGGGGAAGATGAGCAGTTCTTC. It translates to CASSDLQGEDEQFF. The variable domain in full, completed from reference TRBV5-1 and TRBJ2-1, reads KAGVTQTPRYLIKTRGQQVTLSCSPISGHRSVSWYQQTPGQGLQFLFEYFSETQRNKGNFPGRFSGRQFSNSRSEMNVSTLELGDSALYLCASSDLQGEDEQFFGPGTRLTVL.

Remarks on this clone: This sample also contains other DNA sequences that code for the same CDR3. The rearrangement links TRBV4-3 to TRBJ1-2, with TRBD1 as a possible D gene (5 bases). CDR3 size: 13 residues. Trimming left V 4 bases short and J 3 bases short, with 9 bases between. CDR1 is LGHNA, CDR2 YSLEER, per germline. Here the CDR3 DNA reads TGCGCCAGCAGCCCGCAGGGCGACTATGGCTACACCTTC. Amino acid sequence: CASSPQGDYGYTF.

The rearrangement uses TRBV7-8 and TRBJ2-1; TRBD2 matches 11 bases. Per the germline V gene, CDR1 is SGHVS and CDR2 is FQNEAQ. The ends lost 5 bases at V and 7 bases at J; junction bases unmatched: 4. CDR3 length: 14 residues. The CDR3 DNA follows: TGTGCCAGCAGCATAACTAGCGGGAGAAATGAGCAGTTCTTC. Its translation is CASSITSGRNEQFF. The full variable domain, completed using reference TRBV7-8 and TRBJ2-1, is GAGVSQSPRYKVAKRGQDVALRCDPISGHVSLFWYQQALGQGPEFLTYFQNEAQLDKSGLPSDRFFAERPEGSVSTLKIQRTQQEDSAVYLCASSITSGRNEQFFGPGTRLTVL.

V usage is TRBV19 and J usage is TRBJ2-1; 8 bases are shared with TRBD2. From germline, CDR1 is LNHDA and CDR2 SQIVND (reference sequence). The CDR3 runs 16 residues. J gave up 7 bases and V 2 bases, and 10 bases lay outside the gene matches. CDR3 amino acids: CASSITTSGAWNEQFF. The CDR3 DNA reads as TGTGCCAGTAGTATAACCACTAGCGGAGCATGGAATGAGCAGTTCTTC.

The genes are TRBV19 and TRBJ2-5; the D gene is possibly TRBD2 (5 bases). V lost 5 bases and J 5 bases, leaving 18 bases between the germline ends. Germline values: CDR1 LNHDA, CDR2 SQIVND (reference sequence). This CDR3 contains 15 residues. In DNA form, the CDR3 reads TGTGCCAGTAGTCCCGGTAGTCTGAGGGTGGAGACCCAGTACTTC. Translating it yields CASSPGSLRVETQYF.

The rearrangement joins TRBV12-3 or TRBV12-4 to TRBJ2-7; D unresolved. The CDR3 totals 12 residues. V lost 6 bases, J lost 0 bases, and 6 bases lay in between. The CDR3 nucleotides read TGTGCCAGCAGCGAGAGCTCCTACGAGCAGTACTTC. Amino acids: CASSESSYEQYF.

DNA for the CDR3: TGTGCCAGCAGCCAGAGCACAGATACGCAGTATTTT. Amino acids: CASSQSTDTQYF. The rearrangement uses TRBV7-9 and TRBJ2-3; D call uncertain. V lost 5 bases to trimming and J lost 0 bases, with 3 bases between them. Per the germline V gene, CDR1 is SEHNR and CDR2 is FQNEAQ (reference sequence). The CDR3 runs 12 residues.

The chain couples TRBV2 to TRBJ2-2; 9 nucleotides align to TRBD2. Per germline, CDR1 SNHLY and CDR2 FYNNEI. Unmatched junction bases numbered 4, after V lost 5 bases and J lost 3 bases. This CDR3 is 15 amino acids long. The DNA of the CDR3 is TGTGCCAGCAGTTATAGCGGGAGTCACACCGGGGAGCTGTTTTTT. Protein sequence: CASSYSGSHTGELFF.

J is TRBJ2-3 and V is TRBV23-1; D might be TRBD1 (5 bases). TRBV23-1 is noted as an ORF with a role that remains uncertain. V lost 0 bases and J lost 0, with 10 bases in between. The CDR3 consists of 16 residues. The CDR3 DNA reads TGCGCCAGCAGTCAATCGGTAGGGGATAGCACAGATACGCAGTATTTT. As protein: CASSQSVGDSTDTQYF.

The chain carries TRBV6-5 and TRBJ1-2; no definite D call. CDR3 length: 14 residues. Germline CDR1 and CDR2: MNHEY and SVGAGI. Deletions cut 5 bases from V and 6 bases from J, with 16 bases between. CDR3 sequence reads: CASSPGEARNGYTF. The CDR3 DNA reads TGTGCCAGCAGTCCCGGGGAGGCTAGGAATGGCTACACCTTC.

The genes are TRBV7-7 and TRBJ2-1; D call uncertain. V was clipped by 2 bases and J by 9 bases, with 11 bases between them. CDR3 size: 13 residues. Germline assignment: CDR1 SSHAT and CDR2 FNYEAQ (reference sequence). The CDR3 reads CASSLPGGGEQFF. The DNA for the CDR3 is TGTGCCAGCAGCTTACCCGGTGGCGGTGAGCAGTTCTTC.

The chain carries TRBV7-9 and TRBJ1-2, with D possibly being TRBD1 (5 bases). Germline CDR1 reads SEHNR; CDR2 reads FQNEAQ (reference sequence). The V gene lost 8 bases and the J gene lost 6 bases, with 13 bases spanning the gap. The CDR3 length is 12 residues. The CDR3 loop reads CASGGGGDGYTF. CDR3 DNA sequence: TGTGCCAGCGGAGGCGGGGGGGATGGCTACACCTTC.

The chain has TRBV5-4 and TRBJ2-1; 7 bases are a match to TRBD2. With V trimmed by 1 base and J by 5 bases, 9 bases remained unmatched. Per germline, CDR1 SGHNT and CDR2 YYREEE (reference sequence). The CDR3 totals 16 residues. The CDR3: CASSLTSGTFNNEQFF. DNA of the CDR3: TGTGCCAGCAGCTTGACGAGCGGGACGTTCAACAATGAGCAGTTCTTC.

The chain uses TRBV30 and TRBJ1-5, with D unresolved. V was clipped by 1 base and J by 2 bases, with 12 bases between them. The CDR3 totals 15 residues. From germline, CDR1 is GTSNPN and CDR2 SVGIG (reference sequence). The CDR3 sequence: CAWSGLLGGNQPQHF. The DNA for the CDR3 is TGTGCCTGGAGTGGACTGCTGGGTGGCAATCAGCCCCAGCATTTT.

Notes on this clone: This sample includes further DNA sequences coding for the same CDR3. V is TRBV5-1 and J is TRBJ2-2; possible D gene TRBD2, 6 bases. Trimming stripped 0 bases from V and 0 bases from J, with 9 bases between. This CDR3 spans 16 amino acids. Germline V gives CDR1 SGHRS, CDR2 YFSETQ. CDR3 sequence (DNA): TGCGCCAGCAGCTTGGGGTCGGGGGCGAACACCGGGGAGCTGTTTTTT. This codes for CASSLGSGANTGELFF.

This clone appeared a few times. This CDR3 reads CASSMMGGSGANVLTF. CDR3 nucleotides: TGTGCCAGTAGTATGATGGGAGGGTCAGGGGCCAACGTCCTGACTTTC. V gene TRBV19 combines with J gene TRBJ2-6, with TRBD2 matching 7 bases. Germline V gene data show CDR1 as LNHDA and CDR2 as SQIVND (reference sequence). This CDR3 spans 16 amino acids. The V and J ends lost 3 bases and 4 bases, in that order; junction bases with no gene match: 6.

The gene calls are TRBV28 and TRBJ2-1, with D unclear. Germline CDR1 and CDR2: MDHEN and SYDVKM. Between the trimmed V and J ends, which lost 3 bases and 2 bases, there was a span of 14 bases. The CDR3 runs to 16 residues. CDR3 DNA sequence: TGTGCCAGCAGTTTGCCCATGCAGCGTACCTACAATGAGCAGTTCTTC. Encoded protein: CASSLPMQRTYNEQFF.